This is a list of T cell receptor beta chains from one sample in a study of blood T cell repertoires in COVID-19. Measured with immunoSEQ multiplex PCR; TCRdb has only the in-frame clones, and not every one. In the table there are roughly 49,000 clones, approximately 90% of which are singletons. Sequenced: peripheral blood. These receptors were taken from a woman older than 75 with acute or convalescent COVID-19. Each CDR3 is given with its conserved first and last residue. A D gene is named only where the DNA matches it firmly. A row's size may be missing; if present it is once, few, many or a size class.

d_call j_call v_call clone_size cdr3_aa cdr3_nt
TRBD1 TRBJ2-7 TRBV27 - CASSMTGTGAGYEQYF TGTGCCAGCAGCATGACCGGGACAGGGGCGGGCTACGAGCAGTACTTC
TRBD1 TRBJ1-2 TRBV5-5 - CASRGDRAHGYTF TGTGCCAGCAGAGGGGACAGGGCCCATGGCTACACCTTC
- TRBJ2-2 TRBV9 - CASSAPAGLDTGELFF TGTGCCAGCAGCGCCCCGGCAGGGCTCGACACCGGGGAGCTGTTTTTT
TRBD1 TRBJ1-3 TRBV19 once CATRTGGSGNTIYF TGTGCCACCCGTACAGGGGGCTCTGGAAACACCATATATTTT
TRBD1 TRBJ1-3 TRBV5-6 once CASSFTGAGNTIYF TGTGCCAGCAGCTTTACAGGGGCTGGAAACACCATATATTTT
- TRBJ1-1 TRBV7-9 once CASSRRGATEAFF TGTGCCAGCAGCCGCCGGGGGGCAACTGAAGCTTTCTTT
TRBD1 TRBJ1-1 TRBV15 - CATSTNRGLGTEAFF TGTGCCACCAGCACAAATAGGGGGCTCGGCACTGAAGCTTTCTTT
- TRBJ1-5 TRBV3-1/TRBV3-2 once CASSQAGTRSNQPQHF TGTGCCAGCAGCCAAGCCGGGACTCGATCCAATCAGCCCCAGCATTTT
TRBD1 TRBJ2-1 TRBV5-8 - CASNRDSRFQFF TGTGCCAGCAACCGGGACAGTCGTTTTCAGTTCTTC
- TRBJ2-7 TRBV7-2 - CASSVSEGYEQYF TGTGCCAGCAGCGTATCTGAGGGCTACGAGCAGTACTTC
- TRBJ1-4 TRBV19 - CASSLGGIEKLFF TGTGCCAGTAGTCTCGGGGGTATTGAAAAACTGTTTTTT
TRBD2 TRBJ2-1 TRBV27 - CASTHSGTRAYNEQFF TGTGCCAGCACTCATTCCGGGACTAGAGCCTACAATGAGCAGTTCTTC
- TRBJ1-6 TRBV5-6 - CASSPSGQYNSPLHF TGTGCCAGCAGCCCCTCCGGACAATATAATTCACCCCTCCACTTT
TRBD1 TRBJ2-5 TRBV7-6 - CASSLVGTGEGTQYF TGTGCCAGCAGCTTAGTGGGGACAGGGGAGGGGACCCAGTACTTC
- TRBJ2-1 TRBV27 - CASSLWGRVSSYNEQFF TGTGCCAGCAGTTTATGGGGGCGAGTCAGCTCCTACAATGAGCAGTTCTTC
TRBD2 TRBJ2-1 TRBV9 - CASSPGLAGYNNEQFF TGTGCCAGCAGCCCCGGACTAGCGGGATACAACAATGAGCAGTTCTTC
TRBD1 TRBJ2-1 TRBV2 - CASRTEQGNFNEQFF TGTGCCAGCAGAACCGAACAGGGGAATTTCAATGAGCAGTTCTTC
TRBD1 TRBJ1-2 TRBV19 - CASSSRVGTGSYGYTF TGTGCCAGTAGCTCGAGGGTCGGGACAGGAAGCTATGGCTACACCTTC
TRBD2 TRBJ2-5 TRBV19 - CASREHGGRAQETQYF TGTGCCAGTAGGGAACATGGGGGGAGGGCCCAAGAGACCCAGTACTTC
TRBD2 TRBJ2-1 TRBV2 - CASSEVAGGFNEQFF TGTGCCAGCAGTGAAGTAGCGGGAGGTTTCAATGAGCAGTTCTTC